The rows below give T cell receptor beta chains drawn from one sample of a study of shared clonotypes between healthy human individuals. The data were produced by immunoSEQ multiplex PCR, yet TCRdb's version contains in-frame clones alone and is incomplete. The sample has about 1 million clones; about 75% are singletons. The sample comprised memory CD4+ T cells sorted from blood. Receptors were obtained from a young man in good health. Each CDR3 is given with its conserved first and last residue. A D gene is named only where the DNA matches it firmly. Some rows mark clone size as missing; the rest say once, few, many or name a class of expanded clone.

J gene	D gene	clone size	V gene	CDR3 DNA	CDR3 protein
TRBJ2-2	NA	NA	TRBV29-1	TGCAGCGTTGGGGGGGCGAGCACCGGGGAGCTGTTTTTT	CSVGGASTGELFF
TRBJ2-7	NA	NA	TRBV28	TGTGCCAGCAGAAAGACGGGAGAAACTTACGAGCAGTACTTC	CASRKTGETYEQYF
TRBJ1-1	TRBD1	few	TRBV5-6	TGTGCCAGCAGCCCCGGGACAGGGGGTAGAAAAACTGAAGCTTTCTTT	CASSPGTGGRKTEAFF
TRBJ2-1	NA	NA	TRBV18	TGTGCCAGCTCCCCGGGGGCCACCTCTGGGAATGAGCAGTTCTTC	CASSPGATSGNEQFF
TRBJ1-1	NA	NA	TRBV5-1	TGCGCCAGCAGCTTCGAACGTATGAACACTGAAGCTTTCTTT	CASSFERMNTEAFF
TRBJ2-2	NA	NA	TRBV2	TGTGCCAGCAGTGGAAGGGGCGGCGACACCGGGGAGCTGTTTTTT	CASSGRGGDTGELFF
TRBJ2-5	NA	NA	TRBV2	TGTGCCAGCAGTGAGAGGGGTTCGGCAGGGCAAGAGACCCAGTACTTC	CASSERGSAGQETQYF
TRBJ1-5	NA	few	TRBV9	TGTGCCAGCAGCGTAGGCAGGGATAGCAATCAGCCCCAGCATTTT	CASSVGRDSNQPQHF
TRBJ1-6	NA	NA	TRBV5-6	TGTGCCAGCAGCCTAGCCCTCGATTCACCCCTCCACTTT	CASSLALDSPLHF
TRBJ2-5	TRBD1	NA	TRBV18	TGTGCCAGCTCAGAAAGACAGGGCGAGACCCAGTACTTC	CASSERQGETQYF
TRBJ2-2	NA	NA	TRBV10-1	TGCGCCAGCAGTGAGTCCGGGGCGGCGAACACCGGGGAGCTGTTTTTT	CASSESGAANTGELFF
TRBJ1-2	NA	once	TRBV5-4	TGTGCCAGCAGCTTATCAGGGTCCTATGGCTACACCTTC	CASSLSGSYGYTF
TRBJ2-3	NA	few	TRBV14	TGTGCCAGCAGCCAGGGGTGGGGGACCGCAGATACGCAGTATTTT	CASSQGWGTADTQYF
TRBJ1-5	NA	NA	TRBV7-6	TGTGCCAGCAGCTTAGCCGACGGGCAGCCCCAGCATTTT	CASSLADGQPQHF
TRBJ1-6	NA	NA	TRBV7-8	TGTGCCAGCAGCTTAGGTGGAGGCAGAGTAAATTCACCCCTCCACTTT	CASSLGGGRVNSPLHF
TRBJ2-1	NA	NA	TRBV5-4	TGTGCCAGCAGCTTGGAGCGGGCCGGGAATGAGCAGTTCTTC	CASSLERAGNEQFF
TRBJ1-6	NA	NA	TRBV30	TGTGCCTGGAGTGAAGAGGGGCTGATCCCAAGCTCCTATAATTCACCCCTCCACTTT	CAWSEEGLIPSSYNSPLHF
TRBJ1-2	NA	NA	TRBV7-9	TGTGCCAGCAGCTTAGATGGGCAGGGAAAATATGGCTACACCTTC	CASSLDGQGKYGYTF
TRBJ2-7	NA	NA	TRBV2	TGTGCCAGCAGTGAAAGGGGGAGCTCATATGACGAGCAGTACTTC	CASSERGSSYDEQYF
TRBJ2-1	TRBD2	NA	TRBV10-3	TGTGCCATCAGTGAGGGTGGGCGGGAGGCGGATGAGCAGTTCTTC	CAISEGGREADEQFF
TRBJ2-5	TRBD2	NA	TRBV28	TGTGCCAGCACCCTGGGGGGGTTTGAGACCCAGTACTTC	CASTLGGFETQYF
TRBJ2-5	NA	NA	TRBV6-4	TGTGCCAGCAGATCGATTAAGGGAGAGACCCAGTACTTC	CASRSIKGETQYF
TRBJ2-5	NA	NA	TRBV7-9	TGTGCCAGCAGCTTAGTTTCCGCAGGGTACCAAGAGACCCAGTACTTC	CASSLVSAGYQETQYF
TRBJ1-3	NA	NA	TRBV27	TGTGCCAGCAGTTTATCGAAGGGAGGGGGAAACACCATATATTTT	CASSLSKGGGNTIYF
TRBJ1-1	NA	NA	TRBV23-1	TGCGCCAGCAGTCAATGGTACAGAATGAACACTGAAGCTTTCTTT	CASSQWYRMNTEAFF
TRBJ1-2	NA	NA	TRBV6-6	TGTGCCAGCAGTTACCGCCCTGATTTGGGGGGCTACACCTTC	CASSYRPDLGGYTF
TRBJ2-2	NA	NA	TRBV30	TGTGCCTGGAGTGTCGGGTCTAGTGGGCCCGGGGAGCTGTTTTTT	CAWSVGSSGPGELFF
TRBJ2-3	TRBD2	NA	TRBV5-1	TGCGCCAGCAGCCGTGCCGGGACTAGCGGAGATACGCAGTATTTT	CASSRAGTSGDTQYF
TRBJ2-7	NA	NA	TRBV2	TGTGCCAGCAGGCCCGGACTAAGTGGCTACGAGCAGTACTTC	CASRPGLSGYEQYF
TRBJ2-3	NA	NA	TRBV5-1	TGCGCCAGCAGCTTGCAAGGGGACAGCACAGATACGCAGTATTTT	CASSLQGDSTDTQYF
TRBJ2-1	NA	NA	TRBV9	TGTGCCAGCAGCGTAGATAGGGCAGGGTACAATGAGCAGTTCTTC	CASSVDRAGYNEQFF
TRBJ1-2	NA	NA	TRBV6-1	TGTGCCAGCAGTGAAGGGGCACCTTATGGCTACACCTTC	CASSEGAPYGYTF
TRBJ1-2	TRBD1	NA	TRBV5-1	TGCGCCAGCAGCTCGACAGGGATCTATGGCTACACCTTC	CASSSTGIYGYTF
TRBJ2-3	NA	few	TRBV5-1	TGCGCCAGCAGCTTGGTGAGACCGAGCACAGATACGCAGTATTTT	CASSLVRPSTDTQYF
TRBJ1-4	NA	NA	TRBV6-5	TGTGCCAGCAGGGGCGGGACAAATGAAAAACTGTTTTTT	CASRGGTNEKLFF
TRBJ1-3	NA	NA	TRBV9	TGTGCCAGCAGCCTCGTGGGCGGGAAAGGAAACACCATATATTTT	CASSLVGGKGNTIYF
TRBJ2-5	NA	NA	TRBV2	TGTGCCAGCAGTGCATCCGTTCAAGAGACCCAGTACTTC	CASSASVQETQYF
TRBJ2-7	NA	NA	TRBV18	TGTGCCAGCTCACCAGGGGCCCCCTACGAGCAGTACTTC	CASSPGAPYEQYF
TRBJ1-3	TRBD1	NA	TRBV18	TGTGCCAGCTCACCGTTCGACAGGGGCGGAAACACCATATATTTT	CASSPFDRGGNTIYF
TRBJ2-2	NA	once	TRBV5-1	TGCGCCAGCAGCCTAGAAAGATCGAACACCGGGGAGCTGTTTTTT	CASSLERSNTGELFF
TRBJ1-2	NA	NA	TRBV7-8	TGTGCCAGCAGCTTCGCAGGGAGGGATGGCTACACCTTC	CASSFAGRDGYTF
TRBJ2-7	NA	NA	TRBV7-8	TGTGCCAGCAGCCCCCCGGGTTACTCCTACGAGCAGTACTTC	CASSPPGYSYEQYF
TRBJ1-2	TRBD1	NA	TRBV5-6	TGTGCCAGCAGCTTAGGAGGGGGCACCCCCGAAGTTCTTGGCTACACCTTC	CASSLGGGTPEVLGYTF
TRBJ2-2	TRBD2	once	TRBV27	TGTGCCAGCAGTCAAATAATCGCGGGGGGAACCTCCGGGGAGCTGTTTTTT	CASSQIIAGGTSGELFF
TRBJ2-3	TRBD2	NA	TRBV9	TGTGCCTCTGGGGCGGGGGTCCCTTTGGGCACAGATACGCAGTATTTT	CASGAGVPLGTDTQYF
TRBJ2-3	TRBD2	NA	TRBV7-3	TGTGCCAGCAGCCGGAGCCGACTAGCGGGGGGTGGAGATACGCAGTATTTT	CASSRSRLAGGGDTQYF
TRBJ2-2	NA	NA	TRBV9	TGTGCCAGCAGCGTAGGCTCCATGGGGAACACCGGGGAGCTGTTTTTT	CASSVGSMGNTGELFF
TRBJ2-1	NA	NA	TRBV18	TGTGCCAGCTCACCGAAACAGGTTAGCTCCTACAATGAGCAGTTCTTC	CASSPKQVSSYNEQFF
TRBJ2-7	TRBD1	NA	TRBV27	TGTGCCAGCAGCTACGAGGGGGGGACAGGGTCCTACGAGCAGTACTTC	CASSYEGGTGSYEQYF
TRBJ2-1	NA	NA	TRBV5-1	TGCGCCAGCAGCTTGGGTCCTAGGGGCGGTACGGCGGGCAATGAGCAGTTCTTC	CASSLGPRGGTAGNEQFF
TRBJ2-6	TRBD1	NA	TRBV16	TGTGCCAGCAGCCAGACCCGGGACAGGAACTCTGGGGCCAACGTCCTGACTTTC	CASSQTRDRNSGANVLTF